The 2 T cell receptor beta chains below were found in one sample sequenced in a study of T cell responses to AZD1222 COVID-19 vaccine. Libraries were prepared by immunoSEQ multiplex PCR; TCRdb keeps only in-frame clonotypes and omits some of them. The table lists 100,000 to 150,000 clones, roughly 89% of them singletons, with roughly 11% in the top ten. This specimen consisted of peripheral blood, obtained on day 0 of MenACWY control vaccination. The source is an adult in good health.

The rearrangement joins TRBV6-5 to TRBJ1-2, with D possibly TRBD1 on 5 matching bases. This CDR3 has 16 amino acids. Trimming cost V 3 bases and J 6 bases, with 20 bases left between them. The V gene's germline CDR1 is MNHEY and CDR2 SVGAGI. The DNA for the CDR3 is TGTGCCAGCAGTTATAGTCCAGGGTCAACGCCGAATGGCTACACCTTC. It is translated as CASSYSPGSTPNGYTF.

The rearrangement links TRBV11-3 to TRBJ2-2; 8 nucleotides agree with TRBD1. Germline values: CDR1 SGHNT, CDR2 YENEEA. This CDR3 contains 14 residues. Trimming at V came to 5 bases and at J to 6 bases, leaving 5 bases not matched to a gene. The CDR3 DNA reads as TGTGCCAGCAGCACAGGGGGAAACTCCGGGGAGCTGTTTTTT. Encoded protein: CASSTGGNSGELFF.